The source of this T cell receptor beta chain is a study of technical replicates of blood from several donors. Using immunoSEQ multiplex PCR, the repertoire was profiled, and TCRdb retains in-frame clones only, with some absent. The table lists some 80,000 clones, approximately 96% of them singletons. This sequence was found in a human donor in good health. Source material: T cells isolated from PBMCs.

This CDR3 reads CASSSWTDTNEKLFF. DNA for the CDR3: TGTGCCAGCAGCTCATGGACAGACACTAATGAAAAACTGTTTTTT. V gene TRBV11-3 combines with J gene TRBJ1-4; TRBD1 might be the D (6 bases). The CDR3 runs 15 residues. Germline V CDR1 and CDR2: SGHNT, YENEEA. V was shortened by 4 bases and J by 2 bases, with 11 bases between the two germline ends.